This T cell receptor (beta chain) was captured in a study of T cells after somatic rescue of genetic block. Profiling relied on immunoSEQ multiplex PCR, and the TCRdb table lists in-frame clones only, not all of them. The data contain tens of thousands of clones, around 93% of them singletons. V was clipped by 1 base and J by 7 bases, with 16 bases between them. This CDR3 spans 15 amino acids. From germline, CDR1 is SGHTA and CDR2 FQGTGA. Input material: peripheral blood mononuclear cells (PBMCs). The receptor was derived from a man between 40 and 49 years old. The V gene is TRBV7-3, the J gene TRBJ1-1, with D perhaps TRBD1 (6 bases). The CDR3 nucleotides read TGTGCCAGCAGCTTAAGTGCAGGGGAAGGGGTTGAAGCTTTCTTT. As protein: CASSLSAGEGVEAFF.